This T cell receptor (beta chain) was sequenced for a study of T-cell reconstitution after alpha-beta-depleted transplantation in children. Study outcomes and limitations: The high TCRbeta diversity at day 60 in some patients came from surviving recipient T cells and thymic progenitors. Reported findings indicate that, about two months after transplant, alpha-beta T cells came from several hundred expanded clones, which were derived from non-depleted graft cells. T-cell counts and diversity were attributed mostly to newly produced T cells one year after transplant.

The CDR3 sequence is 16 residues long. Trimming shortened V by 5 bases and J by 7 bases, and 21 bases separated the two germline ends. Germline V gene data show CDR1 as LNHDA and CDR2 as SQIVND (reference sequence). A remark on this clonotype: The antigen remains undetermined.

Preparation of the TCRbeta library used unique molecular identifiers. TCRdb reprocessed the PCR reads via MiXCR and lists one record per CDR3 protein. This sample yields approximately 650,000 distinct CDR3 sequences, of which approximately 14% are seen a single time; 0.65% to 0.9% belongs to the top ten. The chain joins TRBV19 to TRBJ2-1; the D gene is possibly TRBD2 (6 bases). The sequenced sample was PBMCs, obtained before TCRalphabeta/CD19-depleted stem cell transplant. The sequence was collected from a girl aged 2 to 9 with congenital amegakaryocytic thrombocytopenia, due to receive a stem cell transplant. CDR3 sequence reads: CASSPISGLGGNEQFF. The CDR3 DNA sequence: TGTGCCAGTAGTCCAATCTCAGGGTTGGGGGGTAATGAGCAGTTCTTC. The full variable domain, completed using reference TRBV19 and TRBJ2-1, is DGGITQSPKYLFRKEGQNVTLSCEQNLNHDAMYWYRQDPGQGLRLIYYSQIVNDFQKGDIAEGYSVSREKKESFPLTVTSAQKNPTAFYLCASSPISGLGGNEQFFGPGTRLTVL.